This T cell receptor (beta chain) emerged from a study of CD8+CD57+ T cells in acquired aplastic anemia. Study information: Around 3.5 ug was the average amount of DNA from sorted CD4+ and CD8+ cells. Findings of the study overall: Almost 30 sequences, all CD8+ CDR3, were shared between patients and controls.

This CDR3 contains 13 residues. Germline CDR1 reads SNHLY; CDR2 reads FYNNEI. V shed 7 bases and J shed 0 bases, with 7 bases lying between them. The use of genomic DNA as template underpinned the TCR beta VDJ and CDR3 profiling. TCRdb reanalysed the reads using MiXCR and keeps one entry per CDR3 protein. This sample has around 430,000 distinct CDR3 sequences; over 25% occur once, and the top ten carry roughly 0.89%. Patients chosen for sequencing had shown CD8+CD57+ cell expansion by flow cytometry. Diagnosis of severe acquired aplastic anemia applied to all patients. At the time of blood sampling, patients had not yet received any therapy. This clonotype was seen at least ten times. Its antigen is not identified.

The source material was sorted CD4+, CD8+, or CD8+CD57+ T cells (not recorded which) from PBMCs. J is TRBJ2-4 and V is TRBV2; no firm D call. This sequence originates from a human donor with aplastic anemia. The CDR3 sequence: CASTDLAKNIQYF. The CDR3 DNA follows: TGTGCCAGCACTGATCTAGCCAAAAACATTCAGTACTTC.